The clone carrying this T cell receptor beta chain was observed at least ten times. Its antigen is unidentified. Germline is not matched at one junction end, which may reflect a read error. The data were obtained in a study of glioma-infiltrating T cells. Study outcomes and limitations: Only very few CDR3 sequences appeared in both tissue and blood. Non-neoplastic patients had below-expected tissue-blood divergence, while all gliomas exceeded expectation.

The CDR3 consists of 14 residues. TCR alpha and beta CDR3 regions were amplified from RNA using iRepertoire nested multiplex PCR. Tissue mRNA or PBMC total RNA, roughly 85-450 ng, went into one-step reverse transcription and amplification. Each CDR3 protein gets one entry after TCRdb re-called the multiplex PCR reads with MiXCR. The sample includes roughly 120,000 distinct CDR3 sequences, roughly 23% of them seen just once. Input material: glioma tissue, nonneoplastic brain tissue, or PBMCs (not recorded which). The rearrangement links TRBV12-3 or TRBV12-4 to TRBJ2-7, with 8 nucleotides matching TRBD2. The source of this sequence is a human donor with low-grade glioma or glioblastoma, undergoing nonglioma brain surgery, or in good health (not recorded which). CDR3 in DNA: TGTGCCAGCAGTATAGCGGGAAAATCCTACGAGCAGTACTTC. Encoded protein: CASSIAGKSYEQYF.